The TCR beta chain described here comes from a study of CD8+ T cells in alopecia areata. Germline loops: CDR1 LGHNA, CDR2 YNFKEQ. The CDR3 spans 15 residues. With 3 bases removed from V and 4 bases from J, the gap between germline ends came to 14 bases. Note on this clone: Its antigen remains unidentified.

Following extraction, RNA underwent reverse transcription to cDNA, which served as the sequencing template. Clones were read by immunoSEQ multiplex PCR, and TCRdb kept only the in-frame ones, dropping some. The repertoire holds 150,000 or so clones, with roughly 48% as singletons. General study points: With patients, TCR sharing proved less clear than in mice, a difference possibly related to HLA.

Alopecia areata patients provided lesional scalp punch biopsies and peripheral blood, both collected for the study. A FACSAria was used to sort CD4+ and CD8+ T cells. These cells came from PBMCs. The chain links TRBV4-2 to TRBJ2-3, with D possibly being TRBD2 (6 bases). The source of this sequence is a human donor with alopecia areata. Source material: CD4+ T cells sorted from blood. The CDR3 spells CASSQPTGLSDTQYF. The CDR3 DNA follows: TGTGCCAGCAGCCAGCCAACGGGACTCTCAGATACGCAGTATTTT.